A single sample gave rise to the 11 T cell receptor beta chains below, sequenced in a study of blood T cells in healthy people across ages. Primers used in a second PCR of roughly 6 to 11 cycles were a sample-barcoded 5' primer and a J-beta primer mix. A single record per CDR3 protein comes from TCRdb applying MiXCR to the 5' RACE reads. The data show about 570,000 distinct CDR3 sequences, with 27% seen just once and around a sixth held by the top ten. The sample comprised blood. The receptors come from a woman between 70 and 85 years old in good health.

The chain uses TRBV3-1 and TRBJ1-2; possibly TRBD1 for D (5 bases). V lost 4 bases and J 2 bases, leaving 17 bases between the germline ends. CDR1 is LGHDT and CDR2 is YNNKEL in the germline V gene (reference sequence). This CDR3 has 16 amino acids. The CDR3 loop reads CASSPGGDETNYGYTF. The CDR3 nucleotides read TGTGCCAGCAGCCCGGGGGGAGACGAAACCAACTATGGCTACACCTTC.

The chain couples TRBV7-9 to TRBJ2-1; either TRBD1 or TRBD2 may fit D (6 bases each). Germline lookup yields CDR1 SEHNR and CDR2 FQNEAQ (reference sequence). This CDR3 is built from 13 residues. The germline V and J ends were trimmed by 3 bases and 10 bases, with 13 bases remaining between them. As DNA, the CDR3 is TGTGCCAGCAGCTTCTCCGGGGGCAGGGAGCAGTTCTTC. Translating gives CASSFSGGREQFF. The variable domain in full, completed from reference TRBV7-9 and TRBJ2-1, reads DTGVSQNPRHKITKRGQNVTFRCDPISEHNRLYWYRQTLGQGPEFLTYFQNEAQLEKSRLLSDRFSAERPKGSFSTLEIQRTEQGDSAMYLCASSFSGGREQFFGPGTRLTVL.

The chain joins TRBV12-3 or TRBV12-4 to TRBJ1-5; D may be TRBD1 (5 bases). The CDR3 is made up of 14 amino acids. The V and J ends lost 5 bases and 3 bases respectively, with 11 bases between them. CDR3 protein: CASSTRGFNQPQHF. DNA for the CDR3: TGTGCCAGCAGTACGAGGGGCTTCAATCAGCCCCAGCATTTT.

This clonotype has more than one count but fewer than ten. CDR3 sequence (DNA): TGTGCCAGCAGCTTAGTAAAGGGGGTCGGCACTGAAGCTTTCTTT. Its translation: CASSLVKGVGTEAFF. The chain has TRBV7-2 and TRBJ1-1; D perhaps matches TRBD1 (6 bases). V lost 1 base and J 4 bases, leaving 13 bases between the germline ends. Germline V gene sequence: CDR1 SGHTA, CDR2 FQGNSA. The CDR3 loop spans 15 amino acids.

V is TRBV7-7 and J is TRBJ2-7; D gene uncertain. With 0 bases removed from V and 0 bases from J, the gap between germline ends came to 6 bases. CDR1 is SSHAT, CDR2 FNYEAQ, per germline (reference sequence). There are 14 residues in the CDR3. CDR3 coding DNA: TGTGCCAGCAGCTTAGCGCCCCGCTCCTACGAGCAGTACTTC. It yields the protein CASSLAPRSYEQYF.

The rearrangement joins TRBV7-9 to TRBJ2-5, with D hard to call. CDR1 is SEHNR and CDR2 is FQNEAQ in the germline V gene (reference sequence). Deletions cut 5 bases from V and 1 base from J, with 11 bases between. This CDR3 has 14 amino acids. CDR3 residues: CASSLGKSQETQYF. CDR3 nucleotide sequence: TGTGCCAGCAGCCTCGGAAAGTCCCAAGAGACCCAGTACTTC.

A few counts support this clonotype. This chain connects TRBV5-1 to TRBJ2-7, with D possibly matching TRBD2 (6 bases). Germline CDR1 SGHRS, CDR2 YFSETQ. The V and J ends lost 3 bases and 5 bases respectively, with 12 bases between them. CDR3 length: 13 amino acids. The CDR3 sequence is CASSWGGRNEQYF. DNA of the CDR3: TGCGCCAGCAGCTGGGGTGGGAGGAACGAGCAGTACTTC.

This clonotype was counted a few times. The V gene is TRBV7-2, the J gene TRBJ1-2; D possibly corresponds to TRBD1 (6 bases). Trimming took 1 base from V and 1 from J, leaving 16 bases between them. Looked up from germline, CDR1 is SGHTA and CDR2 is FQGNSA. CDR3 size: 17 residues. The CDR3 DNA is TGTGCCAGCAGCTTAGTAGGGGGGCCCACTTATAACTATGGCTACACCTTC. The encoded protein is CASSLVGGPTYNYGYTF.

The rearrangement joins TRBV18 to TRBJ2-6, with D hard to call. The V gene lost 0 bases and the J gene lost 1 base, with 4 bases spanning the gap. The germline gives CDR1 KGHSH, CDR2 LQKENI. This CDR3 spans 15 amino acids. CDR3 amino acids: CASSPPFSGANVLTF. CDR3 bases: TGTGCCAGCTCACCACCATTTTCTGGGGCCAACGTCCTGACTTTC. Supplemented by reference TRBV18 and TRBJ2-6, the full variable domain reads NAGVMQNPRHLVRRRGQEARLRCSPMKGHSHVYWYRQLPEEGLKFMVYLQKENIIDESGMPKERFSAEFPKEGPSILRIQQVVRGDSAAYFCASSPPFSGANVLTFGAGSRLTVL.

Ten or more counts support this clonotype. J is TRBJ2-5 and V is TRBV6-1; unclear D gene. Germline V gene sequence: CDR1 MNHNS, CDR2 SASEGT. Trimming took off 8 bases at V and 4 bases at J, with 20 bases between the two ends. CDR3 length: 15 amino acids. CDR3 region: CASSDGRYIRETQYF. In nucleotides, the CDR3 is TGTGCCAGCTCTGATGGGCGGTATATTCGAGAGACCCAGTACTTC.

The chain combines TRBV20-1 with TRBJ2-4; no firm D call. Trimming stripped 5 bases from V and 2 bases from J, with 16 bases between. The CDR3 is 15 amino acids. Germline values: CDR1 DFQATT, CDR2 SNEGSKA (reference sequence). The CDR3 loop reads CSALPGPVTKNIQYF. CDR3 sequence (DNA): TGCAGTGCTCTTCCGGGCCCGGTAACCAAAAACATTCAGTACTTC.